The 8 T cell receptor beta chains below were found in one sample sequenced in a study of shared clonotypes between healthy human individuals. Sequenced by immunoSEQ multiplex PCR; TCRdb stores in-frame clones only, minus some. The data contain around 1.4 million clones, 98% to 99% of them seen just once; the ten biggest clones take up around 0.33%. Material: naive CD4+ T cells sorted from blood. The subset is: CD45RA+ positively selected. The receptor set was obtained from a man aged 25 to 40 in good health.

Concerning this clone itself: Other DNA sequences within the sample encode an identical CDR3. The genes are TRBV6-5 and TRBJ2-5; 10 bases align to TRBD2. The CDR3 runs 16 residues. V was clipped by 0 bases and J by 1 base; unmatched bases: 2. Germline V gene lookup returns CDR1 MNHEY and CDR2 SVGAGI. The CDR3 region is CASSYSLAGAQETQYF. CDR3 coding DNA: TGTGCCAGCAGTTACTCCCTAGCGGGGGCCCAAGAGACCCAGTACTTC.

The chain employs TRBV5-1 and TRBJ2-1, with D possibly matching TRBD1 (6 bases). Per germline, CDR1 SGHRS and CDR2 YFSETQ. Trimming pared 3 bases from V and 0 bases from J, leaving 13 bases between. The CDR3 loop spans 16 amino acids. CDR3 amino acids: CASSSPGTHSYNEQFF. CDR3 bases: TGCGCCAGCAGCTCCCCAGGGACACACTCCTACAATGAGCAGTTCTTC.

About this clone: The sample holds other DNA sequences that translate to the same CDR3. The J gene is TRBJ2-1, the V gene TRBV5-1; D is uncertain. Between the trimmed V and J ends, which lost 4 bases and 3 bases, there was a span of 8 bases. The CDR3 is 13 amino acids. Germline-derived CDR1 and CDR2 are SGHRS and YFSETQ. The CDR3 sequence is CASSTDLYNEQFF. The CDR3 nucleotides are TGCGCCAGCAGCACGGACCTCTACAATGAGCAGTTCTTC.

The CDR3: CASSLSLAGGPGYEQYF. The CDR3 bases are TGTGCCAGCAGCTTGAGTCTAGCGGGAGGGCCTGGCTACGAGCAGTACTTC. This rearrangement joins TRBV5-4 to TRBJ2-7, with 12 bases fitting TRBD2. After removal of 1 base from V and 3 bases from J, the junction contained 8 bases not matched to a gene. CDR1 and CDR2 from the germline V gene are SGHNT and YYREEE (reference sequence). The length of the CDR3 is 17 residues. The entire variable domain, with the rest obtained from reference TRBV5-4 and TRBJ2-7, is as follows: ETGVTQSPTHLIKTRGQQVTLRCSSQSGHNTVSWYQQALGQGPQFIFQYYREEENGRGNFPPRFSGLQFPNYSSELNVNALELDDSALYLCASSLSLAGGPGYEQYFGPGTRLTVT.

The chain uses TRBV5-1 and TRBJ2-7; TRBD2 agrees at 7 bases. CDR3 length: 16 residues. Per the germline V gene, CDR1 is SGHRS and CDR2 is YFSETQ. Losses at the gene ends were 1 base for V and 3 bases for J; bases not matched to a gene: 10. CDR3 in DNA: TGCGCCAGCAGCTTGTCCCCTCCAGCGGGACTCTACGAGCAGTACTTC. Its translation: CASSLSPPAGLYEQYF.

The chain couples TRBV28 to TRBJ2-1, with D unclear. Trimming took 6 bases from V and 9 from J, leaving 12 bases between them. CDR1 is MDHEN and CDR2 is SYDVKM in the germline V gene. CDR3 length: 12 residues. CDR3 nucleotides: TGTGCCAGCAGGGAGCGAAGTGGTGAGCAGTTCTTC. Protein sequence: CASRERSGEQFF.

Comments on this clone: Additional DNA sequences in this sample encode the identical CDR3. The rearrangement uses TRBV28 and TRBJ2-7; possibly TRBD1 or TRBD2 for D (7 bases each). Trimming stripped 6 bases from V and 3 bases from J, with 12 bases between. CDR3 length equals 13 residues. Germline CDR1 and CDR2: MDHEN and SYDVKM. The CDR3 loop is CASRGGGSYEQYF. CDR3 DNA: TGTGCCAGCAGAGGGGGCGGGAGCTACGAGCAGTACTTC.

J is TRBJ2-6 and V is TRBV6-1; D possibly corresponds to TRBD2 (6 bases). The CDR3 is 20 amino acids. Germline lookup yields CDR1 MNHNS and CDR2 SASEGT. V was shortened by 1 base and J by 0 bases, with 19 bases between the two germline ends. CDR3 in amino acids: CASSEESTGVTHSGANVLTF. The CDR3 DNA is TGTGCCAGCAGTGAAGAGTCTACGGGGGTGACTCACTCTGGGGCCAACGTCCTGACTTTC.